Listed here are 13 T cell receptor beta chains from one sample, sequenced in a study of tumor and adjacent non-tumor tissue in lung cancer. The library came from three nested PCR rounds adapted from ARM-PCR protocols. TCRdb recomputed calls from the multiplex PCR reads with MiXCR, one row per CDR3 protein. The profile shows tens of thousands of distinct CDR3 sequences, more than 65% of them singletons. No cell sorting was done before RNA was extracted from the tissue. More than 3 cm separated this lung sample from the edge of the tumor. Sequenced material: distant non-tumor lung tissue. The receptors were gathered from a man between 65 and 85 years old with non-small cell lung cancer.

Only one count was recorded for this clonotype. One junction end disagrees with the germline gene, perhaps due to a read error. The rearrangement joins TRBV11-2 to TRBJ2-7; D may correspond to TRBD1 or TRBD2 (5 bases each). This CDR3 has 16 amino acids. Germline CDR1 reads SGHAT; CDR2 reads FQNNGV. The CDR3 sequence: CAGSLGDPAKFYEQYF. The CDR3 region has the DNA TGTGCCGGCAGCCTAGGGGACCCTGCGAAATTCTACGAGCAGTACTTC. Variable domain in full (rest from reference TRBV11-2 and TRBJ2-7): EAGVAQSPRYKIIEKRQSVAFWCNPISGHATLYWYQQILGQGPKLLIQFQNNGVVDDSQLPKDRFSAERLKGVDSTLKIQPAKLEDSAVYLCAGSLGDPAKFYEQYFGPGTRLTVT.

Worth noting for this clonotype: One end of the junction is discordant with germline, which a read error may explain. This chain connects TRBV20-1 to TRBJ2-5; D possibly corresponds to TRBD2 (6 bases). The V gene's germline CDR1 is DFQATT and CDR2 SNEGSKA (reference sequence). The CDR3 consists of 15 residues. For the CDR3, the DNA is TGCAGTGCTGGAGATCAGGCGGGGAAGGGGGAGACCCAGTACTTC. Its translation: CSAGDQAGKGETQYF.

In regard to this clonotype: Just one base apart from a much larger clone, this may be a read error. This chain uses TRBV10-2 with TRBJ2-5; D assignment may be TRBD1 or TRBD2 (5 bases each). The germline CDR1 and CDR2 sequences are WSHSY and SAAADI. This CDR3 spans 13 amino acids. Here the CDR3 DNA reads TGCTCCAGCAGTGGGACGACGGGTGGGACCCAGTACTTC. Translation: CSSSGTTGGTQYF.

The chain is built from TRBV29-1 and TRBJ2-5; D is perhaps TRBD1 (6 bases). The CDR3 totals 16 residues. CDR1 is SQVTM, CDR2 ANQGSEA, per germline. V lost 7 bases and J 2 bases, leaving 23 bases between the germline ends. The CDR3 DNA reads TGCAGCGCCGAGACCTACATCCAGACAGGTCAAGAGACCCAGTACTTC. Protein: CSAETYIQTGQETQYF.

To note about this clonotype: One junction end does not reproduce the germline sequence, and a read error may be involved. The chain employs TRBV4-3 and TRBJ2-7; 12 nucleotides align to TRBD2. Germline loops: CDR1 LGHNA, CDR2 YSLEER. The CDR3 runs 20 residues. The DNA for the CDR3 is TGCGCGAGCAGTCAAGAAATGGGACTAGCGGGTTCCGACGGCTCCTACGAGCAGTACTTC. This gives the protein CASSQEMGLAGSDGSYEQYF.

The V gene is TRBV4-1, the J gene TRBJ1-4; tentatively, D is TRBD1 (5 bases). Germline CDR1 is MGHRA and CDR2 is YSYEKL. With 2 bases removed from V and 7 bases from J, the gap between germline ends came to 17 bases. The CDR3 sequence is 16 residues long. CDR3 bases: TGCGCCAGCAGCCAACTACGACGGCAGGGTAGTGAAAAACTGTTTTTT. This gives the protein CASSQLRRQGSEKLFF.

To note about this clonotype: One end of the junction varies from germline; a read error may be responsible. The J gene is TRBJ2-1, the V gene TRBV29-1; tentative D call: TRBD2 (5 bases). The CDR3 loop spans 16 amino acids. Germline CDR1 is SQVTM and CDR2 is ANQGSEA. This CDR3 is CSVEDHTSGIYNEQLF. The CDR3, as DNA: TGCAGTGTTGAAGATCACACCAGCGGCATCTACAATGAGCAGCTCTTC.

With regard to this clonotype: Mismatch with germline at one junction end may stem from a read error. The chain couples TRBV14 to TRBJ2-5; a weak D match, TRBD2 (6 bases). CDR1 is SGHDN and CDR2 is FVKESK in the germline V gene. The CDR3 length is 11 residues. CDR3 region: CASIHAGTQYF. The CDR3 region has the DNA TGTGCCAGCATCCATGCGGGGACCCAATACTTC.

This clonotype occurred once. Its ends do not fully match the called genes, so a read error is possible. The V and J genes are TRBV6-5 and TRBJ2-7; a weak D match, TRBD1 (6 bases). The CDR3 contains 18 residues. Germline CDR1 is MNHEY and CDR2 is SVGAGI. The CDR3 reads CASSYSGLGGPPGSEQYF. CDR3 coding DNA: TGTGCCAGCAGTTACTCTGGGCTAGGGGGACCCCCAGGGTCCGAGCAGTATTTC.

This clonotype was observed many times. The chain links TRBV4-1 to TRBJ2-7, with a tentative D call TRBD2 (6 bases). There are 14 residues in the CDR3. The germline gives CDR1 MGHRA, CDR2 YSYEKL. Trimming shortened V by 4 bases and J by 0 bases, and 10 bases separated the two germline ends. CDR3 amino acids: CASSPGDSSYEQYF. The CDR3, as DNA: TGCGCCAGCAGCCCGGGGGATAGCTCCTACGAGCAGTACTTC.

About this clonotype itself: At one end the junction does not follow the germline gene, possibly because of a read error. The chain couples TRBV18 to TRBJ1-3, with D unresolved. The CDR3 loop spans 16 amino acids. CDR1 is KGHSH, CDR2 LQKENI, per germline. Here the CDR3 DNA reads TGTGACAGCTCACAATTCCCGGCGGGTTCTGGAAACACCATACATTTT. Its protein is CDSSQFPAGSGNTIHF.

This clonotype is labeled medium-sized. CDR3 sequence reads: CASSFRRNTEAFF. The CDR3 nucleotides are TGTGCCAGCAGCTTTAGGAGGAACACTGAAGCTTTCTTT. The chain employs TRBV11-3 and TRBJ1-1, with unresolved D. The CDR3 is 13 amino acids. V was cut by 3 bases and J by 1 base, with 6 bases left in between. Germline-derived CDR1 and CDR2 are SGHNT and YENEEA.

This clonotype ranks as medium-sized. This chain links TRBV5-4 with TRBJ2-5, with TRBD2 matching over 9 bases. The germline V gene encodes CDR1 SGHNT and CDR2 YYREEE (reference sequence). The CDR3 spans 16 residues. Losses at the gene ends were 0 bases for V and 5 bases for J; bases not matched to a gene: 8. CDR3 nucleotide sequence: TGTGCCAGCAGCTTGGGTAGCGGGGGTGTGTGGGAGACCCAGTACTTC. Translation gives CASSLGSGGVWETQYF.